This TCR beta chain was sequenced for a study of control samples from healthy donors and cancer patients. V was trimmed by 2 bases and J by 4 bases, leaving 19 bases between them. The CDR3 spans 17 residues. Germline V gene lookup returns CDR1 MGHDK and CDR2 SYGVNS. Generated by immunoSEQ multiplex PCR, the TCRdb table keeps only in-frame clones and is missing some. The sample yields roughly 400,000 clones, 90% seen once. The clonotype was recovered from a middle-aged man with head and neck cancer. Input material: PBMCs. The V call is TRBV25-1, the J call TRBJ2-3; D is undetermined. The CDR3 DNA reads as TGTGCCAGCAGTGAACTGGAAGCAAGGTTTTCGGCAGATACGCAGTATTTT. Protein sequence: CASSELEARFSADTQYF.